This T cell receptor beta chain was observed in a study of T cell responses to AZD1222 COVID-19 vaccine. Overall study findings and caveats: Vaccination with two AZD1222 doses was followed by a rise in Spike-specific TCR breadth and depth. Reports say nearly half of spike-specific TCRs go after unmutated variant regions. Repertoires were collected only later (after the peak T cell response had occurred).

As regards this clone: No antigen is known for it.

Profiled with immunoSEQ multiplex PCR; TCRdb holds only in-frame clones, not every one. The sample holds over 85,000 clones; around 90% are singletons and the top ten take 1.6%. With 2 bases removed from V and 1 base from J, the gap between germline ends came to 6 bases. Per the germline V gene, CDR1 is LGHDT and CDR2 is YNNKEL (reference sequence). The CDR3 spans 13 residues. Sequencing was performed on peripheral blood, taken on day 0 of AZD1222 vaccination. The clonotype originates from an adult in good health. This chain links TRBV3-1 (or the pseudogene TRBV3-2) with TRBJ2-7; TRBD1 is a possible D gene (6 bases). In DNA, the CDR3 is TGTGCCAGCAGCCAAAGGGGGTCCTACGAGCAGTACTTC. It specifies CASSQRGSYEQYF.